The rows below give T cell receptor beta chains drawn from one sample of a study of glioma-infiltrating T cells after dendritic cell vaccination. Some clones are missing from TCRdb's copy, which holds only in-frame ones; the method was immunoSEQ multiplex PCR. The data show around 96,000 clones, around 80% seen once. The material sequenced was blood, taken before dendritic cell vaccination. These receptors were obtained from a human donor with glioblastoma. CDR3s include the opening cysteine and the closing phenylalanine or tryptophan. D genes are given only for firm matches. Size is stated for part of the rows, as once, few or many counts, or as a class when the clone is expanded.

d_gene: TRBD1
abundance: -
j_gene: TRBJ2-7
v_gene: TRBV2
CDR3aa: CASSGTTDRGSSYEQYF
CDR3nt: TGTGCCAGCAGTGGAACTACCGACAGGGGTAGTTCCTACGAGCAGTACTTC

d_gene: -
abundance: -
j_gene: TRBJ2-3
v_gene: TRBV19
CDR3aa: CASSMSTDTQYF
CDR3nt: TGTGCCAGTAGTATGTCTACTGATACGCAGTATTTT

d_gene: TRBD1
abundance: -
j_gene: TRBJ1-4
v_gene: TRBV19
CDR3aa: CASSDRGTDEKLFF
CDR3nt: TGTGCCAGTAGTGACAGGGGAACGGACGAAAAACTGTTTTTT

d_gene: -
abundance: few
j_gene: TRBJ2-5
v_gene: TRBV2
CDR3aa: CASSEVSGEGGETQYF
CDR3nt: TGTGCCAGCAGTGAAGTTTCGGGGGAGGGGGGAGAGACCCAGTACTTC

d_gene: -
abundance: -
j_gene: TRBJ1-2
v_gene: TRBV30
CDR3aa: CAWSWGRDYGYTF
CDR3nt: TGTGCCTGGAGTTGGGGGCGCGACTATGGCTACACCTTC

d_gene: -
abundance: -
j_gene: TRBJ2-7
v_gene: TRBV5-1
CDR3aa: CASSPAPGAEYEQYF
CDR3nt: TGCGCCAGCAGCCCCGCCCCGGGAGCTGAATACGAGCAGTACTTC

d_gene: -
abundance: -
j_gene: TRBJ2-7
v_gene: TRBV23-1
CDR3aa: CASSQRGTRTYEQYF
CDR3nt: TGCGCCAGCAGTCAACGAGGGACTCGCACGTACGAGCAGTACTTC

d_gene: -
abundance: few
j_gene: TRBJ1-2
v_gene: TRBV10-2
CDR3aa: CASSSGDVYTF
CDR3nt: TGCGCCAGCAGCTCAGGGGATGTCTACACCTTC

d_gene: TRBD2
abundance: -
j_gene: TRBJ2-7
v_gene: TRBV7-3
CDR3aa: CASSLAGGAYEQYF
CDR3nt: TGTGCCAGCAGCTTAGCGGGAGGGGCATACGAGCAGTACTTC

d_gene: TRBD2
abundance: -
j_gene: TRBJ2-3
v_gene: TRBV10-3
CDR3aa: CAISVGLAGSIQVTDTQYF
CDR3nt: TGTGCCATCAGTGTCGGGCTAGCGGGGTCCATCCAAGTCACAGATACGCAGTATTTT

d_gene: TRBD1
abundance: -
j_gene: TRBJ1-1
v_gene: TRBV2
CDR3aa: CASSGQGWTEAFF
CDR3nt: TGTGCCAGCAGTGGACAGGGGTGGACTGAAGCTTTCTTT

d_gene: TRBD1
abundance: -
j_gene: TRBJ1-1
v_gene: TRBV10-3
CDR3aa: CAIMTGMNTEAFF
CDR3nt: TGTGCCATCATGACAGGGATGAACACTGAAGCTTTCTTT

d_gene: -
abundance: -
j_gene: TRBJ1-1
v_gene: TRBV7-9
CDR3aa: CASHTQNTEAFF
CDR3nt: TGTGCCAGCCATACTCAGAACACTGAAGCTTTCTTT

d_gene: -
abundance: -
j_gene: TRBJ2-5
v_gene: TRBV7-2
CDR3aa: CASSRYQETQYF
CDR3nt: TGTGCCAGCAGCCGGTACCAAGAGACCCAGTACTTC

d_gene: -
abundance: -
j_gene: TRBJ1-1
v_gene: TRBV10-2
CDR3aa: CASSDGLAFF
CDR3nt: TGCGCCAGCAGTGACGGGTTAGCTTTCTTT

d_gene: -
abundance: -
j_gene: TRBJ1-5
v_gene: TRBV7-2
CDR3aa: CASSLVGSYSNQPQHF
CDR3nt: TGTGCCAGCAGCTTAGTGGGCAGTTATAGCAATCAGCCCCAGCATTTT

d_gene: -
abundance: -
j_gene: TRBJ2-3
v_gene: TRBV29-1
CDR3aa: CSVERGTGTDTQYF
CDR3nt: TGCAGCGTTGAAAGGGGGACCGGCACAGATACGCAGTATTTT

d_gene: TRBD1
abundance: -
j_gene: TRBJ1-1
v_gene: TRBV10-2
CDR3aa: CASSIDRVTEAFF
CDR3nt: TGCGCCAGCAGTATCGACAGGGTCACTGAAGCTTTCTTT

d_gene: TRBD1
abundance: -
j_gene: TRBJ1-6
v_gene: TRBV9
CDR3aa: CASSGTGGGSPLHF
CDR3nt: TGTGCCAGCAGTGGGACAGGGGGAGGATCACCCCTCCACTTT

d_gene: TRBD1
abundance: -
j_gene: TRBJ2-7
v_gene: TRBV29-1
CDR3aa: CSIGQGRNEQYF
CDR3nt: TGCAGCATTGGACAGGGTCGGAACGAGCAGTACTTC

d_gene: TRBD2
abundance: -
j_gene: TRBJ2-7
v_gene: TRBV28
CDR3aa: CASTPLAGGAYEQYF
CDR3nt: TGTGCCAGCACTCCTCTAGCGGGAGGGGCCTACGAGCAGTACTTC

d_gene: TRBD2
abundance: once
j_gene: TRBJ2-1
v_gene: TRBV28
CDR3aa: CASSPGGYYNEQFF
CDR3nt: TGTGCCAGCAGTCCGGGAGGGTACTACAATGAGCAGTTCTTC

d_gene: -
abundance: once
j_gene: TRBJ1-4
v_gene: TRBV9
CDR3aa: CASSVDSTTNEKLFF
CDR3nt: TGTGCCAGCAGCGTTGACAGTACAACTAATGAAAAACTGTTTTTT

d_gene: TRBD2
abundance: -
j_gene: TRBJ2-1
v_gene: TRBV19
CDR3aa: CASIGGGFDNEQFF
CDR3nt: TGTGCCAGTATCGGGGGGGGATTTGACAATGAGCAGTTCTTC

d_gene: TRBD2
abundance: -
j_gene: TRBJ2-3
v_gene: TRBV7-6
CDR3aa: CASSLRLAGGTLTQYF
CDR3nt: TGTGCCAGCAGCTTGCGACTAGCGGGAGGGACACTTACGCAGTATTTT

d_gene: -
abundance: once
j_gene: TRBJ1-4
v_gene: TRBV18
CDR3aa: CASSPQGFAEKLFF
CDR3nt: TGTGCCAGCTCACCACAGGGGTTTGCTGAAAAACTGTTTTTT

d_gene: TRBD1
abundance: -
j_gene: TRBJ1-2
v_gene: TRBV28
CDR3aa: CASSFQGGNGYTF
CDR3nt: TGTGCCAGCAGTTTTCAAGGGGGCAATGGCTACACCTTC

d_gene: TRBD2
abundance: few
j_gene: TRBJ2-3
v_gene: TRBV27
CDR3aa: CASSGTSGIADTQYF
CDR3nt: TGTGCCAGCAGTGGAACTAGCGGAATAGCAGATACGCAGTATTTT

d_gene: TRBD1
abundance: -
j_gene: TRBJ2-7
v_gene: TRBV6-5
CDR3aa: CASSRTGSGYEQYF
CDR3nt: TGTGCCAGCAGTCGGACAGGGTCAGGCTACGAGCAGTACTTC

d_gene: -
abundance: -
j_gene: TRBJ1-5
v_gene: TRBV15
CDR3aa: CATSRGLDSYISNQPQHF
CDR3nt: TGTGCCACCAGCAGAGGATTAGACAGCTACATTAGCAATCAGCCCCAGCATTTT

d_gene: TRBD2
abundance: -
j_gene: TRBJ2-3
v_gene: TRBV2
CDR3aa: CASSEQKLGLAGIYTDTQYF
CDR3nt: TGTGCCAGCAGTGAACAAAAATTAGGACTAGCGGGGATATACACAGATACGCAGTATTTT

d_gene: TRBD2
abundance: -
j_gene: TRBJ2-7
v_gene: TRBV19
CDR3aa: CASSPGGVSYEQYF
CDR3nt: TGTGCCAGTAGCCCGGGGGGTGTCTCCTACGAGCAGTACTTC

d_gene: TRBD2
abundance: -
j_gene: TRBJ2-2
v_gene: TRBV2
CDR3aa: CASSAGLAATGELFF
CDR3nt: TGTGCCAGCAGTGCGGGACTAGCTGCCACCGGGGAGCTGTTTTTT

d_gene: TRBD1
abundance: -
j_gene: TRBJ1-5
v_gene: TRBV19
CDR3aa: CASRLTGTGGHQPQHF
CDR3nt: TGTGCCAGTAGGCTGACCGGGACAGGGGGCCATCAGCCCCAGCATTTT

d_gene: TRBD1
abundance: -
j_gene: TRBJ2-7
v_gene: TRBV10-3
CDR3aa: CAINADRGFEQYF
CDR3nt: TGTGCCATCAACGCGGACAGGGGATTCGAGCAGTACTTC

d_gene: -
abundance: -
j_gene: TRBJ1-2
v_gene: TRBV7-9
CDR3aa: CASNFGFGGYGYTF
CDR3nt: TGTGCCAGCAACTTCGGTTTCGGGGGCTATGGCTACACCTTC

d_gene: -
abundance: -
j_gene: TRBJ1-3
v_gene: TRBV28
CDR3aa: CASSLLLGGSGNTIYF
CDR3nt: TGTGCCAGCAGTTTATTGTTAGGGGGCTCTGGAAACACCATATATTTT

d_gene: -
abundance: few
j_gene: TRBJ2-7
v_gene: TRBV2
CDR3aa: CASNPTGLRDEQYF
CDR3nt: TGTGCCAGCAACCCGACAGGATTGCGGGACGAGCAGTACTTC

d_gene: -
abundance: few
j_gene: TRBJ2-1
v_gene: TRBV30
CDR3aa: CAWRGRLHNEQFF
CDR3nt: TGTGCCTGGAGGGGGAGACTCCACAATGAGCAGTTCTTC

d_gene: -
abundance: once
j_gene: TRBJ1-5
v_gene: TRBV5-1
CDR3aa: CASSSHRGNQPQHF
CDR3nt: TGCGCCAGCAGCTCCCACAGGGGCAATCAGCCCCAGCATTTT

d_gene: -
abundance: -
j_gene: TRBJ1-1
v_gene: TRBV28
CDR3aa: CASGRRAGTEAFF
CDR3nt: TGTGCCAGCGGGAGGAGGGCGGGCACTGAAGCTTTCTTT

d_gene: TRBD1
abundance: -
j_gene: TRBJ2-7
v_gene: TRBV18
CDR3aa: CASSPPVGQGYEQYF
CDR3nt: TGTGCCAGCTCACCCCCTGTGGGACAGGGTTACGAGCAGTACTTC

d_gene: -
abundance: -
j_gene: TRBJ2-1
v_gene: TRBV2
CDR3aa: CASSVNSGHYARGFF
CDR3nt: TGTGCCAGCAGTGTTAACTCGGGACACTATGCCAGGGGGTTCTTC

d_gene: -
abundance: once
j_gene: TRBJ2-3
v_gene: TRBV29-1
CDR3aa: CSGIGRFGTDTQYF
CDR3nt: TGCAGCGGCATCGGCAGGTTTGGCACAGATACGCAGTATTTT

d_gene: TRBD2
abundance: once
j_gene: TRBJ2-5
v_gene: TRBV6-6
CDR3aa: CASSKTSGTQETQYF
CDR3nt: TGTGCCAGCAGCAAAACTAGCGGGACACAAGAGACCCAGTACTTC

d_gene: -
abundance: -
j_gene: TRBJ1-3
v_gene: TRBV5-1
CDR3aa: CASSLMGLSGNTIYF
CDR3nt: TGCGCCAGCAGCTTGATGGGGCTCTCTGGAAACACCATATATTTT

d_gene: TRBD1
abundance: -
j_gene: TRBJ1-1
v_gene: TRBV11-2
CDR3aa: CASSTGTANTEAFF
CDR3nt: TGTGCCAGCAGCACCGGGACAGCGAACACTGAAGCTTTCTTT

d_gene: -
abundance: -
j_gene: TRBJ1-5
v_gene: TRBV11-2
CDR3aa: CASSLGQAEVEPQHF
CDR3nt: TGTGCCAGCAGCTTAGGGCAGGCCGAAGTTGAGCCCCAGCATTTT

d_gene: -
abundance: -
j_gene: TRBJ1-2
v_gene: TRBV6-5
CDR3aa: CASRLGGVAQAGYTF
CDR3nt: TGTGCCAGCAGACTAGGTGGCGTGGCCCAGGCGGGCTACACCTTC

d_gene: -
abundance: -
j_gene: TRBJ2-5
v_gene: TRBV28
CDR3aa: CASSPSTQETQYF
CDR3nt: TGTGCCAGCAGTCCCAGTACGCAAGAGACCCAGTACTTC

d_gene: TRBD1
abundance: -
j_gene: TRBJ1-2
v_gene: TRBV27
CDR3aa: CASSRTGGFGGYTF
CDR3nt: TGTGCCAGCAGTAGGACAGGGGGTTTTGGTGGCTACACCTTC

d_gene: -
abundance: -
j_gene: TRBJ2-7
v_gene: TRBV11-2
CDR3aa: CASSFALTASSYEQYF
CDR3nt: TGTGCCAGCAGCTTCGCCTTGACAGCGAGCTCCTACGAGCAGTACTTC

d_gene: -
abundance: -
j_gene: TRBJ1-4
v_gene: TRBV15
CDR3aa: CATSTQGGGGPNEKLFF
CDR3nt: TGTGCCACCAGCACCCAAGGGGGGGGCGGACCTAATGAAAAACTGTTTTTT

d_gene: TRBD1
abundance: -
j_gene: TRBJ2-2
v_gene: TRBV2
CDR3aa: CASRSRQGGENTGELFF
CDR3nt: TGTGCCAGCAGGAGCCGACAGGGGGGAGAGAACACCGGGGAGCTGTTTTTT

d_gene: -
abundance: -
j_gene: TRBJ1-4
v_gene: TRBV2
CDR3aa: CASSGGSRERLFF
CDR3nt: TGTGCCAGCAGTGGGGGCAGTCGAGAAAGACTGTTTTTT

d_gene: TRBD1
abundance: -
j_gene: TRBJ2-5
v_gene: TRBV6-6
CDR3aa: CASSYSGQGKETQYF
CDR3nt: TGTGCCAGCAGTTACTCGGGACAGGGGAAAGAGACCCAGTACTTC

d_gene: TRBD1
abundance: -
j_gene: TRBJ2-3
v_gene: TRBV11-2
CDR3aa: CASSLRQGAKDTQYF
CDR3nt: TGTGCCAGCAGCCTAAGGCAGGGGGCAAAGGATACGCAGTATTTT

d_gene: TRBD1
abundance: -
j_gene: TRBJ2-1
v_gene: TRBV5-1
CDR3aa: CASSLSIGTGQDEQFF
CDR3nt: TGCGCCAGCAGCCTTAGTATCGGGACAGGGCAGGATGAGCAGTTCTTC

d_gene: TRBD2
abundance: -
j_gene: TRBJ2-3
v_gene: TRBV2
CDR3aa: CASAGAGTDTQYF
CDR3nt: TGTGCCAGCGCGGGAGCGGGCACAGATACGCAGTATTTT